Below, one T cell receptor beta chain is given with its context. This sample stems from a study of blood T cell repertoires in COVID-19. Study overall: Acute and convalescent COVID-19 samples came from the United States, Italy and Spain. PBMCs, B-cell-depleted T cells, or T cells provided the cDNA or gDNA that made up the material.

In the authors' workflow: Amplifying reference gene primers gave estimates of nucleated cell counts. Sequenced by immunoSEQ multiplex PCR; TCRdb stores in-frame clones only, minus some. The V and J calls and clone size were taken over from that table, and D and trimming were inferred from the DNA. The repertoire includes more than 150,000 clones, about 85% of them detected once, and 0.99% sits in the top ten. CDR3 length: 16 amino acids. J was trimmed by 4 bases and V by 4 bases; bases with no gene match: 7. Germline CDR1 reads SGHKS; CDR2 reads YYEKEE (reference sequence). J is TRBJ2-6 and V is TRBV5-5; 8 bases agree with TRBD1. Specimen: peripheral blood. The clonotype comes from a man in his late teens or twenties with acute or convalescent COVID-19. DNA of the CDR3: TGTGCCAGCAGCAACGGACAGGGTTCCGGGGCCAACGTCCTGACTTTC. Translation: CASSNGQGSGANVLTF. The complete variable domain, with remaining parts taken from reference TRBV5-5 and TRBJ2-6, reads DAGVTQSPTHLIKTRGQQVTLRCSPISGHKSVSWYQQVLGQGPQFIFQYYEKEERGRGNFPDRFSARQFPNYSSELNVNALLLGDSALYLCASSNGQGSGANVLTFGAGSRLTVL.